This T cell receptor beta chain was identified during a study of T-cell reconstitution after alpha-beta-depleted transplantation in children. Study results and limitations: Several hundred expanded graft clones reportedly gave rise to the alpha-beta T cells present about two months after transplant.

Preparation of the TCRbeta library was carried out with unique molecular identifiers. Via MiXCR, TCRdb re-called the PCR reads, giving one row per CDR3 protein. Seen here are almost 600,000 distinct CDR3 sequences, 25% to 30% observed once, and the top ten hold under 45%. As for this clonotype: Its antigen is not identified.

The V and J ends lost 6 bases and 5 bases respectively, with 11 bases between them. The CDR3 sequence is 13 residues long. Looked up from germline, CDR1 is MNHNS and CDR2 is SASEGT. Specimen: PBMCs, collected before TCRalphabeta/CD19-depleted stem cell transplant. The clonotype was recovered from a boy less than two years old with Wiskott-Aldrich syndrome, due to receive a stem cell transplant. This rearrangement joins TRBV6-1 to TRBJ2-1; either TRBD1 or TRBD2 may fit D (7 bases each). CDR3 nucleotide sequence: TGTGCCAGCAGACCAGGGGGGGACAATGAGCAGTTCTTC. Translation gives CASRPGGDNEQFF.